This TCR beta chain was obtained from a study of blood T cell repertoires in COVID-19 (dated by TCRdb to 2018 to 2020). As for the study more broadly: The collaborator samples originated in the United States, Italy and Spain and spanned the acute and convalescent phases of COVID-19. The prospective study material was composed of cDNA or gDNA derived from T cells, B-cell-depleted T cells, or PBMCs. Deeply sampled blood TCRbeta repertoires from subjects exposed to, actively infected with, or recovered from COVID-19 were included in the dataset. The repertoires were released in a freely available public database meant as a resource for research on the immune response to SARS-CoV-2. Samples came from the ongoing ImmuneRACE study (first 160 participants) plus 1,254 subjects from 6 global collaborators. Sample metadata almost always included a de-identified subject ID, COVID-19 status, age in years and sex. Where available, HLA class I and class II types were obtained from metadata supplied by the sample provider rather than from assay-based typing. Overall study results and their limits: The amount of clinical and demographic metadata varied by source and participant and was provided uncurated.

Whole blood was collected in K2EDTA tubes by collaborating institutions according to the institutions' own protocols. Collaborator samples were shipped for TCRbeta analysis as frozen whole blood, isolated PBMCs, or DNA extracted from either sample type. A remark on this clone: Its specific antigen is unknown. Within one base of it there is no much larger clone, and no base qualities were kept.

In the germline V gene, CDR1 corresponds to SGHAT and CDR2 to FQNNGV. Including the terminal cysteine and phenylalanine, the CDR3 comprises 15 residues. The CDR3 DNA has 45 bases and is translated from base 1. Trimmed from V: 4 bases; trimmed from J: 4 bases; junction bases lacking a gene match: 8. TCRbeta CDR3 regions were amplified from genomic DNA by means of the immunoSEQ Assay, a bias-controlled multiplex PCR. Processing in the source paper ran as follows. The number of nucleated cells in each sample was estimated from the amplification of reference gene primers within the assay. Sequence reads were collapsed and filtered to measure the absolute abundance of every unique TCRbeta CDR3 rearrangement. For each sample, productive Simpson clonality was calculated by taking the square root of Simpson's diversity index across productive rearrangements. Entries here come from immuneACCESS through TCRdb and include only in-frame sequences with V and J called. Some clones fail to appear in such tables; in the studies checked, an unresolved V gene covers under half of the shortfall, and the cause of the remainder is unknown. V, J and clone size were drawn from that table, and D and trimming were deduced from the DNA. The sample table lists approximately 290,000 clones, approximately 90% of them with a count of one. About 0.8% of the sample comes from the top ten.

The chain is encoded by TRBV11-2 joined to TRBJ2-3, with 7 bases in between that match TRBD1. This TCR was recovered from a man aged 30-40 years with acute or convalescent COVID-19. The sample consisted of peripheral blood. CDR3 protein: CASSSYRGRADTQYF. The DNA is as follows: TGTGCCAGCAGCTCCTACAGGGGAAGGGCAGATACGCAGTATTTT.